Listed below are T cell receptor beta chains from one sample, sequenced in a study of sequential checkpoint blockade in melanoma. Data came from immunoSEQ multiplex PCR; TCRdb stores just in-frame clones and leaves some out. This table has about 26,000 clones, roughly 80% appearing once. Sequencing used CD8+ T cells sorted from blood (inferred from file names), obtained from a patient given nivolumab and ipilimumab in sequence. The receptors stem from a human donor with melanoma. The CDR3 runs from the conserved cysteine through the conserved F or W. The order of the fields is J gene, clone size, D gene, V gene, CDR3 protein, CDR3 DNA. D genes are given only for firm matches. Clone size, where shown, is once, few, many, or a class for clones that have expanded.

j_gene: TRBJ2-1; abundance: NA; d_gene: NA; v_gene: TRBV28; CDR3aa: CASSFQGTEQFF; CDR3nt: TGTGCCAGCAGTTTCCAGGGAACTGAGCAGTTCTTC
j_gene: TRBJ1-2; abundance: medium-sized; d_gene: TRBD1; v_gene: TRBV7-9; CDR3aa: CASSQDPGQGIYGYTF; CDR3nt: TGTGCCAGCAGCCAAGATCCGGGACAGGGGATCTATGGCTACACCTTC
j_gene: TRBJ1-1; abundance: few; d_gene: NA; v_gene: TRBV6-5; CDR3aa: CASSSSGVGTEAFF; CDR3nt: TGTGCCAGCAGTTCCTCAGGGGTAGGGACTGAAGCTTTCTTT
j_gene: TRBJ2-7; abundance: NA; d_gene: NA; v_gene: TRBV29-1; CDR3aa: CSVELPSSSYEQYF; CDR3nt: TGCAGCGTTGAGCTTCCTAGCAGTTCCTACGAGCAGTACTTC
j_gene: TRBJ2-7; abundance: few; d_gene: NA; v_gene: TRBV14; CDR3aa: CASSGVTYEQYF; CDR3nt: TGTGCCAGCAGCGGAGTCACCTACGAGCAGTACTTC
j_gene: TRBJ2-3; abundance: NA; d_gene: NA; v_gene: TRBV28; CDR3aa: CASSLLAVSTDTQYF; CDR3nt: TGTGCCAGCAGTTTGTTAGCAGTTAGCACAGATACGCAGTATTTT
j_gene: TRBJ1-1; abundance: NA; d_gene: TRBD1; v_gene: TRBV7-9; CDR3aa: CASSPVQGADTEAFF; CDR3nt: TGTGCCAGCAGCCCCGTGCAGGGGGCCGACACTGAAGCTTTCTTT
j_gene: TRBJ1-2; abundance: medium-sized; d_gene: TRBD1; v_gene: TRBV7-9; CDR3aa: CASSLTAGQGINYGYTF; CDR3nt: TGTGCCAGCAGCCTTACAGCCGGACAGGGGATTAACTATGGCTACACCTTC
j_gene: TRBJ1-1; abundance: once; d_gene: TRBD1; v_gene: TRBV5-6; CDR3aa: CASNRGYRTEAFF; CDR3nt: TGTGCCAGCAACAGGGGGTATAGGACTGAAGCTTTCTTT
j_gene: TRBJ2-7; abundance: NA; d_gene: TRBD2; v_gene: TRBV5-1; CDR3aa: CASSLESAGGPYEQYF; CDR3nt: TGCGCCAGCAGCTTGGAGAGTGCGGGAGGGCCCTACGAGCAGTACTTC
j_gene: TRBJ2-7; abundance: NA; d_gene: NA; v_gene: TRBV16; CDR3aa: CASSPVGLQNPYEQYF; CDR3nt: TGTGCCAGCAGCCCCGTGGGCCTCCAAAATCCCTACGAGCAGTACTTC
j_gene: TRBJ2-3; abundance: NA; d_gene: TRBD1; v_gene: TRBV28; CDR3aa: CASRDRGTDTQYF; CDR3nt: TGTGCCAGCAGGGACAGGGGGACAGATACGCAGTATTTT
j_gene: TRBJ1-1; abundance: few; d_gene: TRBD1; v_gene: TRBV7-9; CDR3aa: CASRRAGTGETEAFF; CDR3nt: TGTGCCAGCAGACGGGCCGGGACAGGGGAAACTGAAGCTTTCTTT
j_gene: TRBJ1-5; abundance: NA; d_gene: NA; v_gene: TRBV2; CDR3aa: CASRHGWRSNQPQHF; CDR3nt: TGTGCCAGCAGACACGGGTGGCGTAGCAATCAGCCCCAGCATTTT
j_gene: TRBJ2-1; abundance: NA; d_gene: TRBD2; v_gene: TRBV27; CDR3aa: CASSLAAGTSTNEQFF; CDR3nt: TGTGCCAGCAGTTTAGCTGCCGGGACTAGCACAAATGAGCAGTTCTTC
j_gene: TRBJ2-1; abundance: few; d_gene: TRBD2; v_gene: TRBV28; CDR3aa: CASSLSIAGGPSQQFF; CDR3nt: TGTGCCAGCAGTTTATCCATAGCGGGAGGGCCTTCGCAGCAGTTCTTC
j_gene: TRBJ2-3; abundance: NA; d_gene: TRBD2; v_gene: TRBV6-4; CDR3aa: CASSDSAGGPDTQYF; CDR3nt: TGTGCCAGCAGTGACTCCGCGGGGGGGCCAGATACGCAGTATTTT
j_gene: TRBJ1-6; abundance: NA; d_gene: TRBD1; v_gene: TRBV11-2; CDR3aa: CASSLSPGGSYNSPLHF; CDR3nt: TGTGCCAGCAGCTTATCGCCAGGGGGCTCATATAATTCACCCCTCCACTTT
j_gene: TRBJ2-7; abundance: few; d_gene: TRBD1; v_gene: TRBV5-8; CDR3aa: CASSQGGQSYEQYF; CDR3nt: TGTGCCAGCAGCCAAGGGGGCCAAAGCTACGAGCAGTACTTC
j_gene: TRBJ1-1; abundance: once; d_gene: NA; v_gene: TRBV2; CDR3aa: CASTTDAYTEAFF; CDR3nt: TGTGCCAGCACTACAGACGCCTACACTGAAGCTTTCTTT
j_gene: TRBJ2-7; abundance: few; d_gene: TRBD2; v_gene: TRBV7-3; CDR3aa: CASSLGASGRFEQYF; CDR3nt: TGTGCCAGCAGCTTAGGCGCTAGCGGGAGGTTCGAGCAGTACTTC
j_gene: TRBJ2-1; abundance: NA; d_gene: NA; v_gene: TRBV7-9; CDR3aa: CASSGIEASRSNEQFF; CDR3nt: TGTGCCAGCAGCGGCATCGAGGCTAGTCGGTCCAATGAGCAGTTCTTC
j_gene: TRBJ2-1; abundance: NA; d_gene: NA; v_gene: TRBV7-9; CDR3aa: CASSLPGEFDEQFF; CDR3nt: TGTGCCAGCAGCTTACCAGGGGAGTTTGATGAGCAGTTCTTC
j_gene: TRBJ2-7; abundance: NA; d_gene: TRBD2; v_gene: TRBV2; CDR3aa: CASSGGLIYEQYF; CDR3nt: TGTGCCAGCAGTGGGGGACTAATCTACGAGCAGTACTTC
j_gene: TRBJ1-1; abundance: NA; d_gene: NA; v_gene: TRBV27; CDR3aa: CASRQPNTEAFF; CDR3nt: TGTGCCAGCAGACAGCCGAACACTGAAGCTTTCTTT
j_gene: TRBJ2-2; abundance: NA; d_gene: NA; v_gene: TRBV4-3; CDR3aa: CASSQGQVVPGELFF; CDR3nt: TGCGCCAGCAGCCAAGGACAGGTAGTCCCCGGGGAGCTGTTTTTT
j_gene: TRBJ2-1; abundance: NA; d_gene: TRBD2; v_gene: TRBV6-6; CDR3aa: CASSYGLAGGWNEQFF; CDR3nt: TGTGCCAGCAGTTACGGCCTAGCGGGAGGATGGAATGAGCAGTTCTTC
j_gene: TRBJ2-7; abundance: NA; d_gene: NA; v_gene: TRBV6-5; CDR3aa: CASEGGRGEQYF; CDR3nt: TGTGCCAGCGAGGGCGGTCGAGGCGAGCAGTACTTC
j_gene: TRBJ2-2; abundance: NA; d_gene: NA; v_gene: TRBV7-9; CDR3aa: CASSLAPGIESGELFF; CDR3nt: TGTGCCAGCAGCTTAGCCCCCGGGATCGAGTCTGGGGAGCTGTTTTTT
j_gene: TRBJ2-3; abundance: NA; d_gene: TRBD2; v_gene: TRBV7-9; CDR3aa: CASSDLAGGPSTDTQYF; CDR3nt: TGTGCCAGCAGCGACCTAGCGGGAGGGCCTTCCACAGATACGCAGTATTTT
j_gene: TRBJ2-1; abundance: NA; d_gene: TRBD2; v_gene: TRBV27; CDR3aa: CASSLAGAVNEQFF; CDR3nt: TGTGCCAGCAGTCTAGCGGGAGCGGTCAATGAGCAGTTCTTC
j_gene: TRBJ2-2; abundance: few; d_gene: TRBD1; v_gene: TRBV27; CDR3aa: CASGPSGGARELFF; CDR3nt: TGTGCCAGCGGCCCCTCAGGGGGCGCGAGGGAGCTGTTTTTT
j_gene: TRBJ2-2; abundance: NA; d_gene: TRBD2; v_gene: TRBV4-3; CDR3aa: CASSQEGLVIGELFF; CDR3nt: TGCGCCAGCAGCCAAGAAGGACTAGTTATCGGGGAGCTGTTTTTT
j_gene: TRBJ1-1; abundance: NA; d_gene: NA; v_gene: TRBV4-3; CDR3aa: CASSQWTGKGGYAFF; CDR3nt: TGCGCCAGCAGCCAGTGGACTGGGAAAGGGGGTTACGCTTTCTTT
j_gene: TRBJ1-1; abundance: NA; d_gene: NA; v_gene: TRBV10-1; CDR3aa: CASNDLGASNTEAFF; CDR3nt: TGCGCCAGCAATGATCTGGGGGCGTCGAACACTGAAGCTTTCTTT
j_gene: TRBJ2-1; abundance: NA; d_gene: NA; v_gene: TRBV19; CDR3aa: CASSKGHGGEQFF; CDR3nt: TGTGCCAGTAGTAAAGGTCACGGGGGTGAGCAGTTCTTC
j_gene: TRBJ2-7; abundance: NA; d_gene: TRBD2; v_gene: TRBV7-8; CDR3aa: CASGVAGGVFHEQYF; CDR3nt: TGTGCCAGCGGGGTAGCGGGAGGGGTCTTCCACGAGCAGTACTTC
j_gene: TRBJ1-1; abundance: few; d_gene: NA; v_gene: TRBV19; CDR3aa: CASSISTSLNTEAFF; CDR3nt: TGTGCCAGTAGTATCTCGACAAGCTTGAACACTGAAGCTTTCTTT
j_gene: TRBJ1-3; abundance: NA; d_gene: NA; v_gene: TRBV30; CDR3aa: CAWSSGNSGNTIYF; CDR3nt: TGTGCCTGGAGTTCAGGCAACTCTGGAAACACCATATATTTT
j_gene: TRBJ2-7; abundance: NA; d_gene: NA; v_gene: TRBV6-1; CDR3aa: CASSEGQASSYEQYF; CDR3nt: TGTGCCAGCAGTGAAGGACAGGCCAGCTCCTACGAGCAGTACTTC
j_gene: TRBJ2-7; abundance: few; d_gene: TRBD2; v_gene: TRBV27; CDR3aa: CASHKAGTSYEQYF; CDR3nt: TGTGCCAGCCATAAAGCGGGGACCTCCTACGAGCAGTACTTC
j_gene: TRBJ2-7; abundance: once; d_gene: NA; v_gene: TRBV11-2; CDR3aa: CASSWSSYEQYF; CDR3nt: TGTGCCAGCAGCTGGAGCTCCTACGAGCAGTACTTC
j_gene: TRBJ1-3; abundance: few; d_gene: TRBD1; v_gene: TRBV28; CDR3aa: CASSLGTEWGNTIYF; CDR3nt: TGTGCCAGCAGTTTGGGGACAGAGTGGGGAAACACCATATATTTT